The clone carrying this T cell receptor (beta chain) was found a few times. In the authors' workflow: By means of reference gene primer amplification, nucleated cell counts were estimated. Measured with immunoSEQ multiplex PCR; TCRdb has only the in-frame clones, and not every one. V and J calls and clone size are copied from that table; D and trimming were computed from the DNA. The sample has 110,000 to 150,000 clones, about 89% seen once. The data are from a study of blood T cell repertoires in COVID-19. Across the whole study: Both acute and convalescent COVID-19 samples were obtained from the United States, Italy and Spain. T cells, B-cell-depleted T cells, or PBMCs supplied cDNA or gDNA.

This CDR3 contains 13 residues. Trimming took off 4 bases at V and 5 bases at J, with 11 bases between the two ends. Per germline, CDR1 LGHNA and CDR2 YNFKEQ. Sequencing used peripheral blood. The chain carries TRBV4-2 and TRBJ1-1; D gene ambiguous. The source of this sequence is a man aged 60 to 69 with active or convalescent COVID-19. CDR3 loop: CASSPSQRTEAFF. DNA of the CDR3: TGTGCCAGCAGCCCCTCCCAGAGGACTGAAGCTTTCTTT.